This T cell receptor beta chain was profiled in a study of blood T cells in healthy people across ages. The CDR3 totals 15 residues. Germline assignment: CDR1 KGHDR and CDR2 SFDVKD. V trimming: 0 bases; J trimming: 6 bases; junction bases outside the gene matches: 2. The second PCR ran roughly 6 to 11 cycles with a sample-barcoded 5' primer and J-beta primers. TCRdb re-called the 5' RACE reads through MiXCR, storing one row per CDR3 protein. The sample includes about 730,000 distinct CDR3 sequences, about 42% of them seen just once. Ten or more counts support this clonotype. This chain links TRBV24-1 with TRBJ2-1; 9 bases agree with TRBD1. Sequenced input: blood. This clonotype was sampled from a woman between 55 and 75 years old in good health. The CDR3 is CATSDLGQGSNEQFF. CDR3 in DNA: TGTGCCACCAGTGATTTGGGACAGGGGAGCAATGAGCAGTTCTTC.